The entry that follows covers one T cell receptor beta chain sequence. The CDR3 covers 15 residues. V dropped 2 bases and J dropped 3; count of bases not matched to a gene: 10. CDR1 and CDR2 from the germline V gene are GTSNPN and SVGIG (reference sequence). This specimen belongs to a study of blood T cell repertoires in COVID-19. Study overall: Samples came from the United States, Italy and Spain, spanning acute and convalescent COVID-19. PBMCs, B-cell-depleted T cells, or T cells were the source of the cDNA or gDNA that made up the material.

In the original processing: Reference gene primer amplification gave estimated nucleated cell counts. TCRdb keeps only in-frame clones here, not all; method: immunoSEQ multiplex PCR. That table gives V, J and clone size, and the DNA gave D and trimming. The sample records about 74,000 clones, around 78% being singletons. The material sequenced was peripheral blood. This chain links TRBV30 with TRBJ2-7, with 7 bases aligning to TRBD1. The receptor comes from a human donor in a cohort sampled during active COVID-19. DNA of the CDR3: TGTGCCTGGAGTAAAGACAGGGCCAATTTCTACGAGCAGTACTTC. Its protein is CAWSKDRANFYEQYF.